The 8 T cell receptor beta chains below were found in one sample sequenced in a study of T-cell memory formation after mild COVID-19 (dated by TCRdb to 2020 to 2023). Receptors were amplified or captured by 5' RACE. Sequencing instrument: Illumina NovaSeq 6000. The raw public reads went through TCRdb reprocessing: fastp at Q25, MiXCR clone calling, in-frame beta chains kept. Rows with a matching CDR3 protein are joined into one entry that keeps the most common DNA and genes. This sample is represented by about 200,000 distinct CDR3 sequences; around 8.8% of them were singletons. In total, the top ten clones hold 3.5% to 4% of the sample. The specimen sequenced was PBMCs or a T cell subset sorted from them (not recorded which). These receptors were obtained from a man aged 18 to 30 who had mild COVID-19 (a few samples of this study predate the infection). The sample titles of this study are shuffled in the database, so cell type and time point are left out; the donor was told from shared clones.

This clonotype was seen at least ten times. The rearrangement joins TRBV7-2 to TRBJ2-1; TRBD2 aligns across 13 bases. With 4 bases clipped from V and 6 bases from J, the junction kept 6 bases outside the gene matches. Looked up from germline, CDR1 is SGHTA and CDR2 is FQGNSA. The length of the CDR3 is 16 residues. The CDR3 protein is CASSSWRLAGGNEQFF. CDR3 nucleotides: TGTGCCAGCAGCTCATGGCGACTAGCGGGGGGCAATGAGCAGTTCTTC.

The chain has TRBV5-6 and TRBJ1-4, with 7 bases that match TRBD1. The CDR3 is 15 residues long. After removal of 5 bases from V and 0 bases from J, the junction contained 4 bases not matched to a gene. The V gene's germline CDR1 is SGHDT and CDR2 YYEEEE. DNA for the CDR3: TGTGCCAGCAGTGGACAGGATTCAACTAATGAAAAACTGTTTTTT. As protein: CASSGQDSTNEKLFF.

The chain couples TRBV20-1 to TRBJ1-6, with 7 bases matching TRBD1. The germline V gene encodes CDR1 DFQATT and CDR2 SNEGSKA (reference sequence). The length of the CDR3 is 13 residues. Germline trimming cut 5 bases from V and 5 bases from J; bases unmatched to any gene: 3. This CDR3 reads CSAAGTDNSPLHF. The CDR3 DNA reads as TGCAGTGCTGCCGGGACAGATAATTCACCCCTCCACTTT.

There are many counts of this clonotype. The J gene is TRBJ2-7, the V gene TRBV20-1, with 8 bases that match TRBD1. V lost 5 bases, J lost 5 bases, and 11 bases stayed unmatched. CDR3 length: 14 amino acids. The germline V gene encodes CDR1 DFQATT and CDR2 SNEGSKA (reference sequence). CDR3 DNA: TGCAGTGCTGGCGCCTCGGGACAGGCTCACGAGCAGTACGTC. It encodes CSAGASGQAHEQYV.

This clonotype was observed a few times. The genes are TRBV29-1 and TRBJ2-2; weak D call: TRBD2 (6 bases). This CDR3 has 12 amino acids. Germline values: CDR1 SQVTM, CDR2 ANQGSEA. Trimming shortened V by 6 bases and J by 10 bases, and 15 bases separated the two germline ends. CDR3 residues: CSVATSTSELFF. The CDR3 nucleotides are TGCAGCGTCGCAACTAGCACTTCGGAGCTGTTTTTT.

A few counts support this clonotype. The rearrangement joins TRBV9 to TRBJ2-7; D not resolved. Trimming pared 0 bases from V and 2 bases from J, leaving 9 bases between. CDR3 length: 14 amino acids. CDR1 SGDLS and CDR2 YYNGEE come from the germline V gene. CDR3 bases: TGTGCCAGCAGCGTAGGGAAGAACACCTACGAGCAGTACTTC. Its translation is CASSVGKNTYEQYF.

The V call is TRBV7-3, the J call TRBJ1-1; D may be TRBD1 (5 bases). Between the trimmed V and J ends, which lost 5 bases and 1 base, there was a span of 8 bases. This CDR3 has 13 residues. Germline V gene lookup returns CDR1 SGHTA and CDR2 FQGTGA. In DNA, the CDR3 is TGTGCCAGCAGCCGAGGGGAGAACACTGAAGCTTTCTTT. As protein: CASSRGENTEAFF. Full variable domain (rest looked up from reference TRBV7-3 and TRBJ1-1): GAGVSQTPSNKVTEKGKYVELRCDPISGHTALYWYRQSLGQGPEFLIYFQGTGAADDSGLPNDRFFAVRPEGSVSTLKIQRTERGDSAVYLCASSRGENTEAFFGQGTRLTVV.

The sample holds a few counts of this clonotype. The chain uses TRBV3-1 and TRBJ1-6; no clear D gene. Trimming removed 4 bases from V and 7 bases from J, with 8 bases in between. This CDR3 region has 13 residues. CDR1 and CDR2 (germline): LGHDT, YNNKEL (reference sequence). The CDR3 DNA reads as TGTGCCAGCAGCCTAAACTCGAATTCACCCCTCCACTTT. As protein: CASSLNSNSPLHF.